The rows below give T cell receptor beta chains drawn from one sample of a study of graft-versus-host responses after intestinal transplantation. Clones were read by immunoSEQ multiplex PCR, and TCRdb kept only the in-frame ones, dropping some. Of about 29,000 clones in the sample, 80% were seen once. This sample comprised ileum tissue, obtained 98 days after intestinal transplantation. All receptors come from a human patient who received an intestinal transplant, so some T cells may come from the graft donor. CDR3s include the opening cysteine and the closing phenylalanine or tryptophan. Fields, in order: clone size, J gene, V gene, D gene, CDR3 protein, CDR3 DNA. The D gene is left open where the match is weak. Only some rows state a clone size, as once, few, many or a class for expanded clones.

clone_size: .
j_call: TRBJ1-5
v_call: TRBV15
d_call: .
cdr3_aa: CATSREFRQPQHF
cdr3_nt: TGTGCCACCAGCAGAGAATTTCGTCAGCCCCAGCATTTT

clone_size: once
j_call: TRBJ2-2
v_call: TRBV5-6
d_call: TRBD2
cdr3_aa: CASRITGTSGGYTGELFF
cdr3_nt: TGTGCCAGCAGGATAACCGGGACTAGCGGGGGGTACACCGGGGAGCTGTTTTTT

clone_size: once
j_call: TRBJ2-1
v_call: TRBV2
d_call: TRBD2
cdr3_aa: CASSEPLAGDFNEQFF
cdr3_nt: TGTGCCAGCAGTGAACCCCTAGCGGGGGATTTCAATGAGCAGTTCTTC

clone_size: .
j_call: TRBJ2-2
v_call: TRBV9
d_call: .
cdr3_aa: CASSPTYQGPGELFF
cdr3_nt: TGTGCCAGCAGCCCGACTTACCAGGGGCCCGGGGAGCTGTTTTTT

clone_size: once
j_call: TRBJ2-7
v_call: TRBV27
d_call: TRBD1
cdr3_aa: CASSSFRTGGDYEQYF
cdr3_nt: TGTGCCAGCAGCAGTTTCCGGACAGGGGGCGACTACGAGCAGTACTTC

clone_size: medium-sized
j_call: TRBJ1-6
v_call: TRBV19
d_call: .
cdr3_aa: CASSMMGGLASSPLHF
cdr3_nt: TGTGCCAGTAGTATGATGGGCGGACTCGCAAGCTCACCCCTCCACTTT

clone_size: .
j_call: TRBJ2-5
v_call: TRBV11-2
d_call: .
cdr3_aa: CASSQEETQYF
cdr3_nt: TGTGCCAGCAGCCAAGAAGAGACCCAGTACTTC

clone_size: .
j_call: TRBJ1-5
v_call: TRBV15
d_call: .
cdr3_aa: CATSRERGRPQHF
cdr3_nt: TGTGCCACCAGCAGAGAACGGGGGCGGCCCCAGCATTTT

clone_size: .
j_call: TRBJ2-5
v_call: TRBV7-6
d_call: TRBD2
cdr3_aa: CASSRVAGGPETQYF
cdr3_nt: TGTGCCAGCAGCCGCGTAGCGGGGGGGCCTGAGACCCAGTACTTC

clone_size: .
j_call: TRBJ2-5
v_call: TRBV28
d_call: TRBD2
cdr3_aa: CASSSIGERGGTQYF
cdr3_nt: TGTGCCAGCAGTTCCATCGGCGAGCGCGGGGGGACCCAGTACTTC

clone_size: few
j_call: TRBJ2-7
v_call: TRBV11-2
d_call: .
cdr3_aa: CASSFAYEQYF
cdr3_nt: TGTGCCAGCAGCTTTGCGTACGAGCAGTACTTC

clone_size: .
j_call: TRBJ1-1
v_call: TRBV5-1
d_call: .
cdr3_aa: CASSLVLGGNTEAFF
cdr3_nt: TGCGCCAGCAGCTTGGTGTTAGGGGGTAACACTGAAGCTTTCTTT

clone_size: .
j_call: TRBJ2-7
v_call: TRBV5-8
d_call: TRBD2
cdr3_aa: CASSSPLGGPGLDYEQYF
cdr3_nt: TGTGCCAGCAGCTCGCCACTGGGAGGGCCCGGATTAGACTACGAGCAGTACTTC

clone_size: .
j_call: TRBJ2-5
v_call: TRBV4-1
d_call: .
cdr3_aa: CASSEGRGQETQYF
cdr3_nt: TGCGCCAGCAGCGAAGGACGGGGACAAGAGACCCAGTACTTC

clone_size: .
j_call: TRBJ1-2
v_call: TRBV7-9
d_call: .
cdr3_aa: CASSLASGNRNYGYTF
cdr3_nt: TGTGCCAGCAGCTTAGCATCAGGGAATAGGAACTATGGCTACACCTTC

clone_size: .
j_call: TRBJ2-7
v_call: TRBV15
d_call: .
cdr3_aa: CATSVAITSYEQYF
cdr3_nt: TGTGCCACCAGCGTGGCTATTACCTCCTACGAGCAGTACTTC

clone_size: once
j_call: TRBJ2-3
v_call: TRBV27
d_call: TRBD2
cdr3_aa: CASRVMAGGLRSTDTQYF
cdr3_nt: TGTGCCAGCAGGGTTATGGCGGGGGGCCTAAGGAGCACAGATACGCAGTATTTT

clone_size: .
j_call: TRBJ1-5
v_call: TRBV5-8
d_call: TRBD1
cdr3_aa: CASILRTGESNQPQHF
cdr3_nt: TGTGCCAGCATCCTACGGACAGGGGAAAGCAATCAGCCCCAGCATTTT

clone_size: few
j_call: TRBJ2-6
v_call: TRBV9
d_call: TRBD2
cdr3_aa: CASSAGGTAPAGANVLTF
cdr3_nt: TGTGCCAGCAGCGCCGGGGGGACGGCCCCAGCCGGGGCCAACGTCCTGACTTTC

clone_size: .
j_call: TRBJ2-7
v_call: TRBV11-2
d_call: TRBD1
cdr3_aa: CASSNPGTGGAYEQYF
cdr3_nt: TGTGCCAGCAGCAACCCGGGGACAGGGGGGGCCTACGAGCAGTACTTC

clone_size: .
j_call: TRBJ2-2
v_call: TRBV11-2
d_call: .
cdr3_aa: CASSLSGTGPGELFF
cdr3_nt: TGTGCCAGCAGCTTATCCGGCACGGGGCCCGGGGAGCTGTTTTTT

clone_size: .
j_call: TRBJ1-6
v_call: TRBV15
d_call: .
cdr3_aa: CATSRDRAKNSPLHF
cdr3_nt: TGTGCCACCAGCAGAGACAGGGCTAAGAATTCACCCCTCCACTTT

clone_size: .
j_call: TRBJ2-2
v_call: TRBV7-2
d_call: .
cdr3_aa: CAGSFTPGELFF
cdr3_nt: TGTGCCGGCAGCTTTACACCCGGGGAGCTGTTTTTT

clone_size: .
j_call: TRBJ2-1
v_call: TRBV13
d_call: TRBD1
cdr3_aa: CASSPLLLGQGINEQFF
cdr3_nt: TGTGCCAGCAGCCCCCTCCTCCTGGGACAGGGGATCAATGAGCAGTTCTTC

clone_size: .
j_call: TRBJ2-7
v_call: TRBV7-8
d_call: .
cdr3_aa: CASSRGRTSSYEQYF
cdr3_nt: TGTGCCAGCAGCCGGGGGCGGACAAGCTCCTACGAGCAGTACTTC

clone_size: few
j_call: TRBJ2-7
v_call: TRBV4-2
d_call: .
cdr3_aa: CASSQGPSYEQYF
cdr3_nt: TGTGCCAGCAGCCAGGGTCCCTCCTACGAGCAGTACTTC

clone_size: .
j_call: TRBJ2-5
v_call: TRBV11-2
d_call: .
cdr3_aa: CASRARETQYF
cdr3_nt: TGTGCCAGCAGAGCCCGAGAGACCCAGTACTTC

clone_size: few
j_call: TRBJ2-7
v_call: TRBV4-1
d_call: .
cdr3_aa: CASSQAGYEQYF
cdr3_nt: TGCGCCAGCAGCCAAGCGGGATACGAGCAGTACTTC

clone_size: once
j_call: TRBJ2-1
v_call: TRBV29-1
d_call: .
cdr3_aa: CSVETVNEQFF
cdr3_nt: TGCAGCGTTGAAACAGTCAATGAGCAGTTCTTC

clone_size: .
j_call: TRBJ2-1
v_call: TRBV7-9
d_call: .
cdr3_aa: CASSRLEGNEQFF
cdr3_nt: TGTGCCAGCAGTCGACTAGAGGGCAATGAGCAGTTCTTC

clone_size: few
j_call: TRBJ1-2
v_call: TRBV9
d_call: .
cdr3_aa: CASNRGAGGYTF
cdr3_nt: TGTGCCAGCAATCGGGGGGCGGGTGGCTACACCTTC

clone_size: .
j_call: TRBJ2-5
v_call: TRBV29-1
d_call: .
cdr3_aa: CSVEQGYQETQYF
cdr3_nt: TGCAGCGTTGAACAGGGATACCAAGAGACCCAGTACTTC

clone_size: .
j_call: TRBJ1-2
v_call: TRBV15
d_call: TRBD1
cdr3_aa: CATSRDLSDRGSGYTF
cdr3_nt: TGTGCCACCAGCAGAGATCTCTCGGACAGGGGATCTGGCTACACCTTC

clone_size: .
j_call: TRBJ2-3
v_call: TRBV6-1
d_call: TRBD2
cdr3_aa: CASRPLVAGTEYF
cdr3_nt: TGTGCCAGCAGGCCACTCGTAGCGGGGACGGAGTATTTT

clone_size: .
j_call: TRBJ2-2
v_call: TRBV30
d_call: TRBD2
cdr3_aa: CAWSSGTDTGELFF
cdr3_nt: TGTGCCTGGAGTAGCGGGACTGACACCGGGGAGCTGTTTTTT

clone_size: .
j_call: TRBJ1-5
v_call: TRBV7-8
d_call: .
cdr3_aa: CASSASDSSNQPQHF
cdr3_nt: TGTGCCAGCAGCGCAAGTGACAGTAGCAATCAGCCCCAGCATTTT

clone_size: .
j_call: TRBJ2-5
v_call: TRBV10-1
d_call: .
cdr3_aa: CASSEHLQETQYF
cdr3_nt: TGCGCCAGCAGTGAGCATCTACAAGAGACCCAGTACTTC

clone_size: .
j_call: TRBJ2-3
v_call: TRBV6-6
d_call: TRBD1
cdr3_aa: CASRGTGTALTDTQYF
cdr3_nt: TGTGCCAGCAGAGGTACCGGGACAGCCCTCACAGATACGCAGTATTTT

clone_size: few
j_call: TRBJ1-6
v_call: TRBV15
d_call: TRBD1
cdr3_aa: CATHPGQGLSPLHF
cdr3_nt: TGTGCCACCCACCCGGGACAGGGGCTATCACCCCTCCACTTT

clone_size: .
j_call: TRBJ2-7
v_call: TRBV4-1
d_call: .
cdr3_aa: CASSQDVANYEQYF
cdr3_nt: TGCGCCAGCAGCCAAGATGTTGCAAACTACGAGCAGTACTTC

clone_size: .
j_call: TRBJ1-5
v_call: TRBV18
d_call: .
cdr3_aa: CASSRDILGNQPQHF
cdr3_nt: TGTGCCAGCTCCCGGGACATCCTAGGGAATCAGCCCCAGCATTTT

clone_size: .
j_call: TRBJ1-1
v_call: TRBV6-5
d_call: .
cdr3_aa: CASSLQGNTEAFF
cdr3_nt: TGTGCCAGCAGTTTACAGGGGAACACTGAAGCTTTCTTT